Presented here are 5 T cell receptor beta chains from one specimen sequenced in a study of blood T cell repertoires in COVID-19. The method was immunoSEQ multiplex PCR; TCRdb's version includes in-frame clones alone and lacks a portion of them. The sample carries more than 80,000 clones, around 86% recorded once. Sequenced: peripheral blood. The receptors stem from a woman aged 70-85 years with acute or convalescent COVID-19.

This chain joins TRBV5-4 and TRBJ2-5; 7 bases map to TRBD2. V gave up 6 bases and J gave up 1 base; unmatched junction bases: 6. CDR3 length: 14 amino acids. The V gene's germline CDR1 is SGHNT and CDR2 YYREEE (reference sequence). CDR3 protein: CASKGGGSQETQYF. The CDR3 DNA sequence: TGTGCCAGCAAAGGCGGGGGTTCCCAAGAGACCCAGTACTTC. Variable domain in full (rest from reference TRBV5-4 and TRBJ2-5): ETGVTQSPTHLIKTRGQQVTLRCSSQSGHNTVSWYQQALGQGPQFIFQYYREEENGRGNFPPRFSGLQFPNYSSELNVNALELDDSALYLCASKGGGSQETQYFGPGTRLLVL.

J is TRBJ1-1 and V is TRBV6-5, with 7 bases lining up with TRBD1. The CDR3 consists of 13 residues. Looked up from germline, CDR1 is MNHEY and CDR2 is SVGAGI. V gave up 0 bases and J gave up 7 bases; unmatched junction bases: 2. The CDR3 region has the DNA TGTGCCAGCAGTTACTCGACAGGGCTTGAAGCTTTCTTT. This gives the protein CASSYSTGLEAFF.

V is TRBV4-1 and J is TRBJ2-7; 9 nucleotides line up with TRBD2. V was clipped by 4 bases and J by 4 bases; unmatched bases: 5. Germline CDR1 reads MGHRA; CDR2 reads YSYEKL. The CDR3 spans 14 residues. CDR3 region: CASSRASGVYEQYF. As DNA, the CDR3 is TGCGCCAGCAGCCGGGCTAGCGGGGTTTACGAGCAGTACTTC.

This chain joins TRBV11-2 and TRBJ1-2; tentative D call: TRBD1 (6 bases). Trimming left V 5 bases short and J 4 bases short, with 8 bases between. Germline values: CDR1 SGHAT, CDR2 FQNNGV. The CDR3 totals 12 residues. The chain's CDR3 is CASSPGVYGYTF. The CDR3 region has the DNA TGTGCCAGCAGCCCAGGGGTCTATGGCTACACCTTC. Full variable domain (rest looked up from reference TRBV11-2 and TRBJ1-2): EAGVAQSPRYKIIEKRQSVAFWCNPISGHATLYWYQQILGQGPKLLIQFQNNGVVDDSQLPKDRFSAERLKGVDSTLKIQPAKLEDSAVYLCASSPGVYGYTFGSGTRLTVV.

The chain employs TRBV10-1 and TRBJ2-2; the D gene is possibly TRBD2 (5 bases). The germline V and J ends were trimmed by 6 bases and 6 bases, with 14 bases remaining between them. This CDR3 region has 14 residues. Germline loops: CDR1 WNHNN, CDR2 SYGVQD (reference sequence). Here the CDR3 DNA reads TGCGCCAGCAGCGAAACTAGTCGGCCCGGGGAGCTGTTTTTT. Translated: CASSETSRPGELFF.